This entry lists 22 T cell receptor beta chains sequenced from one sample in a study of TIL therapy for anti-PD-1-resistant metastatic lung cancer. The time point is: pre-treatment sample, taken before nivolumab and TIL therapy. The libraries were made with immunoSEQ v3. Sequencing was performed with immunoSEQ multiplex PCR; in TCRdb, only in-frame clones are kept and a portion is missing. The sample has just under 60,000 clones; more than 60% are singletons. Sample: blood, taken at baseline. The origin of the receptors is a person aged 25 to 80 with non-small cell lung cancer.

This clone was counted only a few times. This chain links TRBV18 with TRBJ1-5, with D unresolved. CDR1 is KGHSH, CDR2 LQKENI, per germline. This CDR3 is 15 amino acids long. V shed 0 bases and J shed 2 bases, with 8 bases lying between them. In DNA, the CDR3 is TGTGCCAGCTCACCACCCCCCGGTGGCAATCAGCCCCAGCATTTT. As protein: CASSPPPGGNQPQHF.

This clone was observed a handful of times. V gene TRBV15 combines with J gene TRBJ2-7; maybe TRBD1 (6 bases). Germline V lookup: CDR1 LNHNV, CDR2 YYDKDF (reference sequence). This CDR3 is built from 14 residues. V lost 1 base to trimming and J lost 2 bases, with 9 bases between them. This chain's CDR3 is CATSRVGGTYEQYF. The CDR3 DNA sequence: TGTGCCACCAGCAGAGTAGGGGGTACCTACGAGCAGTACTTC.

The chain uses TRBV5-1 and TRBJ2-5; D not certain. The CDR3 is 14 residues long. V dropped 0 bases and J dropped 5 bases, with 11 bases sitting between them. The germline V gene encodes CDR1 SGHRS and CDR2 YFSETQ. CDR3 loop: CASSLGNRAETQYF. Here the CDR3 DNA reads TGCGCCAGCAGCTTGGGCAATAGGGCGGAGACCCAGTACTTC. The complete variable domain, with remaining parts taken from reference TRBV5-1 and TRBJ2-5, reads KAGVTQTPRYLIKTRGQQVTLSCSPISGHRSVSWYQQTPGQGLQFLFEYFSETQRNKGNFPGRFSGRQFSNSRSEMNVSTLELGDSALYLCASSLGNRAETQYFGPGTRLLVL.

As to this clone: This sample also contains other DNA sequences that code for the same CDR3. The rearrangement links TRBV5-1 to TRBJ2-5, with unresolved D. CDR3 length: 12 amino acids. Looked up from germline, CDR1 is SGHRS and CDR2 is YFSETQ. V lost 5 bases and J 1 base, leaving 6 bases between the germline ends. CDR3 in amino acids: CASSQIQETQYF. The CDR3 DNA is TGCGCCAGCAGTCAGATCCAAGAGACCCAGTACTTC. The variable domain in full, completed from reference TRBV5-1 and TRBJ2-5, reads KAGVTQTPRYLIKTRGQQVTLSCSPISGHRSVSWYQQTPGQGLQFLFEYFSETQRNKGNFPGRFSGRQFSNSRSEMNVSTLELGDSALYLCASSQIQETQYFGPGTRLLVL.

CDR3 DNA sequence: TGCGCCAGCAGCGTGCTTGGACAGGGCGCCTCCTACGAGCAGTACTTC. Its protein product is CASSVLGQGASYEQYF. V is TRBV5-1 and J is TRBJ2-7, with 8 bases matching TRBD1. The length of the CDR3 is 16 residues. Germline V gene lookup returns CDR1 SGHRS and CDR2 YFSETQ. V was clipped by 4 bases and J by 0 bases; unmatched bases: 9.

The V and J genes are TRBV11-3 and TRBJ2-5, with D perhaps matching TRBD2 (6 bases). CDR1 is SGHNT, CDR2 YENEEA, per germline. This CDR3 comprises 12 residues. Between the trimmed V and J ends, which lost 5 bases and 7 bases, there was a span of 11 bases. The CDR3 sequence: CASSAPGATQYF. The CDR3 DNA is TGTGCCAGCAGCGCCCCGGGAGCGACCCAGTACTTC.

This chain uses TRBV11-3 with TRBJ2-7; the D gene is possibly TRBD1 (6 bases). Germline lookup yields CDR1 SGHNT and CDR2 YENEEA. This CDR3 contains 14 residues. The V gene lost 5 bases and the J gene lost 0 bases, with 11 bases spanning the gap. The CDR3 protein is CASSAQGGSYEQYF. The CDR3 bases are TGTGCCAGCAGCGCCCAAGGGGGCTCCTACGAGCAGTACTTC.

J is TRBJ1-5 and V is TRBV19, with a possible D match to TRBD1 (6 bases). In germline, CDR1 is LNHDA, CDR2 SQIVND (reference sequence). CDR3 length equals 16 residues. V lost 4 bases and J lost 3, with 16 bases in between. CDR3 sequence (DNA): TGTGCCAGTAGTACGACCGAGGACAGACTCAATCAGCCCCAGCATTTT. Amino acids: CASSTTEDRLNQPQHF.

The V call is TRBV6-4, the J call TRBJ2-3, with 9 bases fitting TRBD2. CDR1 and CDR2 from the germline V gene are MRHNA and SNTAGT. Trimming removed 5 bases from V and 2 bases from J; junction bases left unmatched: 2. The CDR3 covers 14 residues. CDR3 sequence: CASSPSGTTDTQYF. CDR3 in DNA: TGTGCCAGCAGTCCTAGCGGGACCACAGATACGCAGTATTTT.

The chain couples TRBV19 to TRBJ2-7; possible D gene TRBD2, 7 bases. Trimming pared 3 bases from V and 6 bases from J, leaving 18 bases between. Germline CDR1 LNHDA, CDR2 SQIVND (reference sequence). CDR3 length: 15 residues. The CDR3 nucleotides read TGTGCCAGTAGTATGTCGGGGGGCAGGGAGGGCGAGCAGTACTTC. The encoded protein is CASSMSGGREGEQYF.

The CDR3 nucleotides are TGTGCCAGCAGTGGGGACAGATCCTACGAGCAGTACTTC. Its protein is CASSGDRSYEQYF. The gene calls are TRBV28 and TRBJ2-7; 7 bases agree with TRBD1. V was pared by 5 bases and J by 1 base, with 2 bases of the junction left unmatched. Germline V gene data show CDR1 as MDHEN and CDR2 as SYDVKM. CDR3 length: 13 residues.

The rearrangement joins TRBV6-6 to TRBJ1-3; D gene ambiguous. Germline CDR1 reads MNHNY; CDR2 reads SVGAGI (reference sequence). V lost 5 bases to trimming and J lost 0 bases, with 14 bases between them. The CDR3 has 16 residues. The CDR3 region has the DNA TGTGCCAGCAGTCAAACCAGGATTAGCTCTGGAAACACCATATATTTT. It translates to CASSQTRISSGNTIYF.

This chain joins TRBV6-6 and TRBJ1-5; a weak D match, TRBD1 (6 bases). V shed 2 bases and J shed 2 bases, with 10 bases lying between them. Germline-derived CDR1 and CDR2 are MNHNY and SVGAGI (reference sequence). CDR3 length equals 15 residues. The CDR3 is CASSYPQGRNQPQHF. The CDR3 DNA sequence: TGTGCCAGCAGTTACCCTCAGGGGCGCAATCAGCCCCAGCATTTT.

This rearrangement joins TRBV19 to TRBJ1-2; TRBD1 might be the D (6 bases). Germline-derived CDR1 and CDR2 are LNHDA and SQIVND (reference sequence). The CDR3 contains 15 residues. Trimming cost V 5 bases and J 7 bases, with 20 bases left between them. CDR3 amino acids: CASSQQGVFLRGYTF. The CDR3 region has the DNA TGTGCCAGTAGTCAACAGGGAGTTTTTTTGCGTGGCTACACCTTC.

The chain has TRBV11-2 and TRBJ1-6; TRBD1 matches 9 bases. With 3 bases clipped from V and 4 bases from J, the junction kept 4 bases outside the gene matches. The CDR3 spans 16 residues. Germline CDR1 SGHAT, CDR2 FQNNGV. This CDR3 reads CASSLTGGAYNSPLHF. CDR3 bases: TGTGCCAGCAGCTTGACAGGGGGGGCGTATAATTCACCCCTCCACTTT.

The chain has TRBV25-1 and TRBJ2-6; D not certain. Trimming took 3 bases from V and 0 from J, leaving 12 bases between them. This CDR3 contains 17 residues. Germline lookup yields CDR1 MGHDK and CDR2 SYGVNS. This CDR3 is CASSEPGKFSGANVLTF. In nucleotides, the CDR3 is TGTGCCAGCAGTGAGCCAGGAAAATTCTCTGGGGCCAACGTCCTGACTTTC.

V usage is TRBV7-9 and J usage is TRBJ1-1; D is perhaps TRBD1 (5 bases). With 7 bases removed from V and 5 bases from J, the gap between germline ends came to 14 bases. The CDR3 length is 13 residues. Germline loops: CDR1 SEHNR, CDR2 FQNEAQ (reference sequence). This chain's CDR3 is CASTPGRGTEAFF. Here the CDR3 DNA reads TGTGCCAGCACTCCGGGGCGTGGTACTGAAGCTTTCTTT.

In its sample, this clone was seen a few times. The chain uses TRBV19 and TRBJ2-7, with 9 bases that match TRBD2. Per germline, CDR1 LNHDA and CDR2 SQIVND (reference sequence). V was clipped by 6 bases and J by 5 bases; unmatched bases: 8. The CDR3 is made up of 14 amino acids. The CDR3 is CASSVPSGTHEQYF. The CDR3 bases are TGTGCCAGTAGCGTCCCTAGCGGGACCCACGAGCAGTACTTC.

V is TRBV5-1 and J is TRBJ2-1; 9 positions agree with TRBD2. CDR3 length equals 16 residues. After removal of 2 bases from V and 0 bases from J, the junction contained 3 bases not matched to a gene. Per the germline V gene, CDR1 is SGHRS and CDR2 is YFSETQ. CDR3 nucleotide sequence: TGCGCCAGCAGCTTTGGTAGCGGGAGCTCCTACAATGAGCAGTTCTTC. Amino acids: CASSFGSGSSYNEQFF. Together with reference TRBV5-1 and TRBJ2-1, the CDR3 gives the full variable domain: KAGVTQTPRYLIKTRGQQVTLSCSPISGHRSVSWYQQTPGQGLQFLFEYFSETQRNKGNFPGRFSGRQFSNSRSEMNVSTLELGDSALYLCASSFGSGSSYNEQFFGPGTRLTVL.

The chain joins TRBV4-3 to TRBJ1-2; possibly TRBD1 for D (6 bases). Germline loops: CDR1 LGHNA, CDR2 YSLEER. Trimming cost V 4 bases and J 6 bases, with 12 bases left between them. The CDR3 has 13 amino acids. Written as DNA, the CDR3 is TGCGCCAGCAGCCCCACAGGGTCGCATGGCTACACCTTC. Protein: CASSPTGSHGYTF.

This chain's CDR3 is CASSLSLAGDESTDTQYF. In DNA, the CDR3 is TGTGCCAGCAGCTTAAGTCTAGCGGGGGACGAAAGCACAGATACGCAGTATTTT. The chain has TRBV7-9 and TRBJ2-3; TRBD2 matches at 10 bases. Germline CDR1 is SEHNR and CDR2 is FQNEAQ (reference sequence). V lost 2 bases and J lost 0; bases outside the gene matches: 8. The CDR3 runs to 18 residues.

This clone was seen more than once but under ten times. This rearrangement joins TRBV9 to TRBJ2-1, with D perhaps TRBD2 (6 bases). Trimming pared 3 bases from V and 5 bases from J, leaving 12 bases between. In germline, CDR1 is SGDLS, CDR2 YYNGEE. This CDR3 is built from 14 residues. Written as DNA, the CDR3 is TGTGCCAGCAGCGAAAGGGGCGGGGACAATGAGCAGTTCTTC. It specifies CASSERGGDNEQFF.